These T cell receptor beta chains were read from a single sample in a study of shared clonotypes between healthy human individuals. Some clones are missing from TCRdb's copy, which holds only in-frame ones; the method was immunoSEQ multiplex PCR. The table includes about 800,000 clones, just over 95% detected once. The source material was naive CD8+ T cells sorted from blood. These receptors originate from a man aged 25 to 45 in good health. Both conserved end residues are part of each CDR3. A D gene is named only where the DNA matches it firmly. Not every row has a clone size; where given, it reads once, few, many or a size class.

abundance,v_gene,j_gene,len,d_gene,CDR3nt,CDR3aa
-,TRBV2,TRBJ2-4,16,-,TGTGCCAGCAGTGGTCGCCCCGACAGAGCCAAAAACATTCAGTACTTC,CASSGRPDRAKNIQYF
once,TRBV10-3,TRBJ2-7,12,-,TGTGCCGCCTCCGACAGCACCTACGAGCAGTACTTC,CAASDSTYEQYF
-,TRBV5-1,TRBJ1-1,18,-,TGCGCCAGCAGCTTGGACCCACGGGATCCACAGCCGAACACTGAAGCTTTCTTT,CASSLDPRDPQPNTEAFF
-,TRBV15,TRBJ2-7,15,TRBD1,TGTGCCACCAGCACGGACAGGGGGCTCCGCTACGAGCAGTACTTC,CATSTDRGLRYEQYF
-,TRBV6-5,TRBJ1-1,15,-,TGTGCCAGCAGTTACTCCTCCCCGCCCGCAACTGAAGCTTTCTTT,CASSYSSPPATEAFF
-,TRBV7-9,TRBJ1-3,13,-,TGTGCCAGCAGCTTAGACAGCGGAAACACCATATATTTT,CASSLDSGNTIYF
-,TRBV29-1,TRBJ2-7,18,TRBD2,TGCAGCGTTGAAGATATGGACAGCGACGGACTAGCGCCCTACGAGCAGTACTTC,CSVEDMDSDGLAPYEQYF
-,TRBV7-6,TRBJ2-7,15,TRBD2,TGTGCCAGCAGCGCTGGACTAGCGGAAAGTTACGAGCAGTACTTC,CASSAGLAESYEQYF
-,TRBV7-9,TRBJ2-1,15,TRBD2,TGTGCCAGCAGCCTGGGACTAGCGGGTTACAATGAGCAGTTCTTC,CASSLGLAGYNEQFF
-,TRBV29-1,TRBJ2-2,16,TRBD2,TGCAGCTTCTGGGGTTTAGCGGGAGGTAACACCGGGGAGCTGTTTTTT,CSFWGLAGGNTGELFF
-,TRBV7-9,TRBJ2-1,13,TRBD2,TGTGCCAGCAGCTTAGGACTAGCAGGAGAGCAGTTCTTC,CASSLGLAGEQFF
-,TRBV4-1,TRBJ2-1,16,-,TGCGCCAGCAGCCAAGATATGGGGCCACCGCAGAATGAGCAGTTCTTC,CASSQDMGPPQNEQFF
-,TRBV30,TRBJ1-1,13,-,TGTGCCTGGAGTGTAGGCGGACTGATTGAAGCTTTCTTT,CAWSVGGLIEAFF
-,TRBV7-9,TRBJ1-1,15,TRBD1,TGTGCCAGCAGCCCCCGGGACAGGGGGAACACTGAAGCTTTCTTT,CASSPRDRGNTEAFF
-,TRBV19,TRBJ2-3,15,TRBD2,TGTGCCAGTAGCTTCACTAGCGGGAGTACAGATACGCAGTATTTT,CASSFTSGSTDTQYF
once,TRBV13,TRBJ2-1,15,-,TGTGCCAGCGGCGCACCCCCGGGCGACAAGTATGAGCAGTTCTTC,CASGAPPGDKYEQFF
-,TRBV27,TRBJ2-3,13,TRBD1,TGTGCCAGCAGTCGTTACAGGGGAGATACGCAGTATTTT,CASSRYRGDTQYF
-,TRBV6-1,TRBJ2-3,13,-,TGTGCCGGCCGCCGCGACTCGGCAGATACGCAGTATTTT,CAGRRDSADTQYF
-,TRBV9,TRBJ2-7,16,TRBD2,TGTGCCAGCAGCCCGGGACTAGCGGGGGACTCCTACGAGCAGTACTTC,CASSPGLAGDSYEQYF
-,TRBV10-3,TRBJ2-7,11,-,TGTGCCATCGGTGGTTCCTACGAGCAGTACTTC,CAIGGSYEQYF
-,TRBV6-5,TRBJ1-1,16,TRBD1,TGTGCCAGCAGTTCGCGAAGACAGGGGACGAACACTGAAGCTTTCTTT,CASSSRRQGTNTEAFF
-,TRBV7-6,TRBJ1-5,16,-,TGTGCCAGCAGCTTAGAGGGGTCAGGGGTCTCTCAGCCCCAGCATTTT,CASSLEGSGVSQPQHF
-,TRBV29-1,TRBJ2-2,15,-,TGCAGCGTTGTAGGGCTAGCTCAGAACACCGGGGAGCTGTTTTTT,CSVVGLAQNTGELFF
-,TRBV29-1,TRBJ2-1,16,-,TGCAGCGTTGCCGGACCACTGAGGACTTCAAACAATGAGCAGTTCTTC,CSVAGPLRTSNNEQFF
-,TRBV29-1,TRBJ2-5,12,-,TGCAGCGTTAGTATCCCAGGAGAGACCCAGTACTTC,CSVSIPGETQYF
-,TRBV5-1,TRBJ2-7,15,-,TGCGCCAGCAGCTGGCTGGACGCACCCAACTACGAGCAGTACTTC,CASSWLDAPNYEQYF
-,TRBV11-2,TRBJ2-7,12,-,TGTGCCAGCAGCCCCAAGGTGGGAGAGCAGTACTTC,CASSPKVGEQYF
-,TRBV7-9,TRBJ2-1,17,TRBD2,TGTGCCAGCAGCTTGGGACTAGCGGGGACCTCCTACAATGAGCAGTTCTTC,CASSLGLAGTSYNEQFF
-,TRBV27,TRBJ2-3,11,-,TGTGCCAGCAGAAGCCCCGATACGCAGTATTTT,CASRSPDTQYF
-,TRBV4-3,TRBJ2-7,16,TRBD1,TGCGCCAGCAGCCAAGGGACAGGGGTCGATATATACGAGCAGTACTTC,CASSQGTGVDIYEQYF
-,TRBV11-2,TRBJ1-1,15,TRBD1,TGTGCCAGCAGCACACACAGGGGCGTGAACACTGAAGCTTTCTTT,CASSTHRGVNTEAFF
-,TRBV2,TRBJ2-7,14,TRBD1,TGTGCCACAACCGACCGGGACAGGACCTACGAGCAGTACTTC,CATTDRDRTYEQYF
-,TRBV5-4,TRBJ2-7,14,TRBD1,TGTGCCAGCAGTTTTCGAGGACAGGCCTACGAGCAGTACTTC,CASSFRGQAYEQYF
once,TRBV29-1,TRBJ2-2,13,-,TGCAGCGTTGAGGGGGTAAACACCGGGGAGCTGTTTTTT,CSVEGVNTGELFF
-,TRBV15,TRBJ2-7,12,-,TGTGCCACCAGGCATGACAGTTACGAGCAGTACTTC,CATRHDSYEQYF
-,TRBV7-8,TRBJ2-7,16,TRBD1,TGTGCCAGCAGCCTACCGGGACAGGGGGCGTTCTACGAGCAGTACTTC,CASSLPGQGAFYEQYF
-,TRBV29-1,TRBJ1-1,16,TRBD1,TGCAGCGTCCCCGGGGACAGGGAAGTTGTCGACACTGAAGCTTTCTTT,CSVPGDREVVDTEAFF
-,TRBV9,TRBJ2-5,14,-,TGTGCCAGCAGCGAGCCAGGGACGTTCGAGACCCAGTACTTC,CASSEPGTFETQYF
-,TRBV6-1,TRBJ2-7,12,TRBD1,TGTGCCGGGGGACAGGGCGCCTACGAGCAGTACTTC,CAGGQGAYEQYF
-,TRBV10-2,TRBJ2-1,14,-,TGCGCCAGCAATCGGGAAAGCTCCTACAATGAGCAGTTCTTC,CASNRESSYNEQFF
-,TRBV19,TRBJ2-7,15,-,TGTGCCAGTAGTATCTTCAACAGGCCAGCCTACGAGCAGTACTTC,CASSIFNRPAYEQYF
-,TRBV6-1,TRBJ2-7,13,TRBD2,TGTGCCAGCAGTTCTAGCGGCTCCTACGAGCAGTACTTC,CASSSSGSYEQYF
once,TRBV15,TRBJ2-7,14,-,TGTGCCACCAGCAGGGAACAGGGTTTATACGAGCAGTACTTC,CATSREQGLYEQYF
-,TRBV13,TRBJ1-2,14,-,TGTGCCAGCAGCCCTTACGGGATAGACTATGGCTACACCTTC,CASSPYGIDYGYTF
-,TRBV5-1,TRBJ2-3,18,-,TGCGCCAGCAGCCAACAGAAAACCGGGAGACCTAGCACAGATACGCAGTATTTT,CASSQQKTGRPSTDTQYF
-,TRBV27,TRBJ2-7,13,-,TGTGCCAGCAGCGCAGCCTTATCCTACGAGCAGTACTTC,CASSAALSYEQYF
-,TRBV7-9,TRBJ1-2,14,TRBD1,TGTGCCAGCAGCTTAGTGACAGGGTCAGATGGCTACACCTTC,CASSLVTGSDGYTF
-,TRBV4-2,TRBJ2-7,17,TRBD2,TGTGCCAGCAGCCAAGGATTCGAGCGGGAGGCTTCCTACGAGCAGTACTTC,CASSQGFEREASYEQYF
-,TRBV9,TRBJ2-2,15,-,TGTGCCAGCAGCGTAGAACGATCAGCCACCGGGGAGCTGTTTTTT,CASSVERSATGELFF
-,TRBV27,TRBJ2-7,15,TRBD1,TGTGCCAGCAGCCCAGGGACAGGGTGGCCCTACGAGCAGTACTTC,CASSPGTGWPYEQYF
-,TRBV9,TRBJ2-7,11,-,TGTGCCAGCAGCGTGGGAGACGAGCAGTACTTC,CASSVGDEQYF
-,TRBV7-9,TRBJ1-1,14,-,TGTGCCAGCAGCTTGACAGGAGATACCACTGAAGCTTTCTTT,CASSLTGDTTEAFF
-,TRBV7-9,TRBJ2-7,18,-,TGTGCCAGCAGTAGAGTCAGGAGAGATCCTTTCCTACCTTACGAGCAGTACTTC,CASSRVRRDPFLPYEQYF
once,TRBV7-9,TRBJ2-1,16,-,TGTGCCAGCAGCTTATCCTCGTTGGCTTCCTACAATGAGCAGTTCTTC,CASSLSSLASYNEQFF
-,TRBV7-9,TRBJ1-1,14,-,TGTGCCAGCAGCTTAGTCCTCATGAACACTGAAGCTTTCTTT,CASSLVLMNTEAFF
-,TRBV5-1,TRBJ2-7,14,-,TGCGCCAGCAGCCACGCCCTGAGCTCCTACGAGCAGTACTTC,CASSHALSSYEQYF
-,TRBV19,TRBJ1-5,14,-,TGTGCCAGTAGTATATCAGGCGAGAATCAGCCCCAGCATTTT,CASSISGENQPQHF
-,TRBV27,TRBJ2-2,13,-,TGTGCCAGCAGCCCAAAGACCTTCCGGGAGCTGTTTTTT,CASSPKTFRELFF
once,TRBV28,TRBJ1-2,13,-,TGTGCCAGCAGTTCCCAGGGAACCTCTGGCTACACCTTC,CASSSQGTSGYTF
-,TRBV2,TRBJ2-5,21,TRBD2,TGTGCCAGCAGTTCCACGCCCGGGACTAGCGGGAGCCTGGGGTGGGAAGAGACCCAGTACTTC,CASSSTPGTSGSLGWEETQYF